Below, one T cell receptor beta chain is given with its context. Trimming at V came to 7 bases and at J to 2 bases, leaving 7 bases not matched to a gene. CDR3 length: 14 residues. Germline CDR1 SQVTM, CDR2 ANQGSEA. The data derive from a study of beta chain features in type 1 diabetes. TCRB transcripts that were expressed got sequenced, as all of the isolated RNA had been reverse transcribed. Generated by immunoSEQ multiplex PCR, the TCRdb table keeps only in-frame clones and is missing some. The top ten clones hold 1% to 1.5% of a sample with some 220,000 clones, 9.5% to 13% of them seen once. The specimen sequenced was central memory CD4+ T cells from blood. The chain combines TRBV29-1 with TRBJ2-2, with 7 bases lining up with TRBD2. The receptor comes from a man aged 18 to 30 in good health. In nucleotides, the CDR3 is TGCAGCGCCAAGTCGGGAGGCAACACCGGGGAGCTGTTTTTT. This encodes CSAKSGGNTGELFF.